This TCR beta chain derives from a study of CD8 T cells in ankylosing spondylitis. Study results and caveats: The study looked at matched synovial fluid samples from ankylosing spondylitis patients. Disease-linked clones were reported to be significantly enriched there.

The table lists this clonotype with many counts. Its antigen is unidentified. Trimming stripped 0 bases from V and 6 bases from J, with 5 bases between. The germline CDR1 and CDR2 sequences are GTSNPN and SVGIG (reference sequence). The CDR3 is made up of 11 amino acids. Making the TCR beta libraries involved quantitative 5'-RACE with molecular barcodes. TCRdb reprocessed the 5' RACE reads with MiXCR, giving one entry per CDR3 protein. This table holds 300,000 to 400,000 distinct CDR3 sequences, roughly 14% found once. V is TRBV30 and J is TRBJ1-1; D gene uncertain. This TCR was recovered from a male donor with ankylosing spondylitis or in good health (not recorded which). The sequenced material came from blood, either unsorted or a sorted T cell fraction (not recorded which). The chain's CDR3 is CAWSVLAEAFF. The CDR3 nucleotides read TGTGCCTGGAGTGTACTAGCTGAAGCTTTCTTT.